This T cell receptor delta chain was identified during a study of gamma-delta T cells after stem cell transplantation. This clone is medium-sized (0.01 to 0.1%). TCRdb applied CATT to the RT-PCR reads for clone calling. The sample holds approximately 3,000 delta-chain clones, 8.8% seen once. V was pared by 3 bases and J by 2 bases, with 13 bases of the junction left unmatched. This CDR3 is built from 18 residues. Germline V gene lookup returns CDR1 TSWWSYY and CDR2 QGS. The sequenced sample consisted of gamma-delta T cells. This TCR derives from a human donor. It is not recorded whose cells these are; they may come from a transplant donor. The chain combines TRDV1 with TRDJ1, with TRDD3 identical over 9 bases. The CDR3 sequence is CALGDGGLPLGDTDKLIF. The CDR3 nucleotides read TGTGCTCTTGGGGACGGGGGGCTTCCGCTGGGGGATACCGATAAACTCATCTTT.